What follows are 21 T cell receptor beta chains derived from one specimen sequenced in a study of Tregs in tolerant kidney transplant recipients. Clones were read by immunoSEQ multiplex PCR, and TCRdb kept only the in-frame ones, dropping some. The sample carries fewer than 100,000 clones, approximately 89% recorded once. Sequencing used Tregs from blood, obtained before the transplant. Receptors originate from a human donor who received a combined kidney and bone marrow transplant.

The chain links TRBV29-1 to TRBJ1-2, with no clear D. Trimming removed 4 bases from V and 1 base from J, with 10 bases in between. Per germline, CDR1 SQVTM and CDR2 ANQGSEA. The CDR3 is made up of 13 amino acids. The CDR3 loop is CSVVQQSNYGYTF. In nucleotides, the CDR3 is TGCAGCGTTGTGCAGCAGAGTAACTATGGCTACACCTTC.

This clone was observed a single time. This rearrangement joins TRBV9 to TRBJ2-1, with D perhaps given as TRBD1 or TRBD2 (5 bases each). Germline lookup yields CDR1 SGDLS and CDR2 YYNGEE. This CDR3 contains 14 residues. Trimming cost V 0 bases and J 5 bases, with 9 bases left between them. CDR3 sequence: CASSVGGGHNEQFF. The DNA for the CDR3 is TGTGCCAGCAGCGTAGGGGGCGGGCACAATGAGCAGTTCTTC.

The V call is TRBV28, the J call TRBJ2-1; maybe TRBD1 (6 bases). This CDR3 is 14 amino acids long. CDR1 and CDR2 (germline): MDHEN, SYDVKM. The V end lost 5 bases, the J end lost 4 bases, and 12 bases lay between the germline ends. The DNA for the CDR3 is TGTGCCAGCAGTCAAGCTCAGGGGTACAATGAGCAGTTCTTC. This sequence encodes CASSQAQGYNEQFF. The variable domain in full, with the rest retrieved from reference TRBV28 and TRBJ2-1, is DVKVTQSSRYLVKRTGEKVFLECVQDMDHENMFWYRQDPGLGLRLIYFSYDVKMKEKGDIPEGYSVSREKKERFSLILESASTNQTSMYLCASSQAQGYNEQFFGPGTRLTVL.

The V gene is TRBV28, the J gene TRBJ2-1; 13 nucleotides line up with TRBD2. Germline V lookup: CDR1 MDHEN, CDR2 SYDVKM. J lost 9 bases, V lost 6 bases, and 8 bases had no gene match. This CDR3 is 15 amino acids long. The CDR3 loop is CASSPVGLAGAEQFF. The CDR3, as DNA: TGTGCCAGCAGCCCCGTCGGACTAGCGGGAGCTGAGCAGTTCTTC.

V gene TRBV5-1 combines with J gene TRBJ2-2; no definite D call. The CDR3 is 15 amino acids. The germline CDR1 and CDR2 sequences are SGHRS and YFSETQ. V lost 1 base, J lost 4 bases, and 11 bases lay in between. The CDR3 protein is CASSLRAPGTGELFF. CDR3 nucleotides: TGCGCCAGCAGCTTGCGGGCTCCCGGCACCGGGGAGCTGTTTTTT.

This rearrangement joins TRBV27 to TRBJ2-1, with 8 bases fitting TRBD1. This CDR3 spans 15 amino acids. The ends lost 6 bases at V and 6 bases at J; junction bases unmatched: 10. Per the germline V gene, CDR1 is MNHEY and CDR2 is SMNVEV (reference sequence). This CDR3 reads CASSPTGAAPNEQFF. In DNA form, the CDR3 reads TGTGCCAGCAGCCCGACAGGGGCAGCCCCCAATGAGCAGTTCTTC.

The chain couples TRBV11-3 to TRBJ2-1; 8 bases fit TRBD2. The V gene's germline CDR1 is SGHNT and CDR2 YENEEA. This CDR3 comprises 16 residues. After removal of 3 bases from V and 11 bases from J, the junction contained 15 bases not matched to a gene. As DNA, the CDR3 is TGTGCCAGCAGCTTCGGGGGGGGCGATTTAGCGGGCCAGCAGTTCTTC. It yields the protein CASSFGGGDLAGQQFF.

This chain connects TRBV25-1 to TRBJ2-1, with D maybe TRBD2 (6 bases). V was cut by 4 bases and J by 3 bases, with 10 bases left in between. Germline values: CDR1 MGHDK, CDR2 SYGVNS. CDR3 length: 14 residues. Written as DNA, the CDR3 is TGTGCCAGCAGTGGACTAGGATTCTACAATGAGCAGTTCTTC. Translated: CASSGLGFYNEQFF. The whole variable domain, filled in from reference TRBV25-1 and TRBJ2-1, reads EADIYQTPRYLVIGTGKKITLECSQTMGHDKMYWYQQDPGMELHLIHYSYGVNSTEKGDLSSESTVSRIRTEHFPLTLESARPSHTSQYLCASSGLGFYNEQFFGPGTRLTVL.

The J gene is TRBJ2-7, the V gene TRBV15, with TRBD2 identical over 7 bases. The CDR3 contains 15 residues. Germline assignment: CDR1 LNHNV and CDR2 YYDKDF (reference sequence). V shed 4 bases and J 4 bases; nucleotides not matched to a gene: 10. CDR3 sequence reads: CATSIFPTSAYEQYF. For the CDR3, the DNA is TGTGCCACCAGCATTTTCCCCACTAGCGCATACGAGCAGTACTTC.

The V gene is TRBV28, the J gene TRBJ2-3, with 11 bases matching TRBD2. Germline V gene data show CDR1 as MDHEN and CDR2 as SYDVKM. This CDR3 contains 16 residues. With V trimmed by 5 bases and J by 4 bases, 8 bases remained unmatched. CDR3 protein: CASSLELAGGPDTQYF. The CDR3 region has the DNA TGTGCCAGCAGTCTCGAATTAGCGGGAGGGCCAGATACGCAGTATTTT.

The gene calls are TRBV6-1 and TRBJ2-7; TRBD1 might be the D (7 bases). The CDR3 loop spans 14 amino acids. Germline-derived CDR1 and CDR2 are MNHNS and SASEGT. Trimming took off 1 base at V and 6 bases at J, with 13 bases between the two ends. This CDR3 reads CASSEGQGLVEQYF. In DNA form, the CDR3 reads TGTGCCAGCAGTGAAGGACAGGGACTGGTCGAGCAGTACTTC.

The V and J genes are TRBV15 and TRBJ2-7; tentatively, D is TRBD1 (5 bases). The V gene lost 2 bases and the J gene lost 0 bases, with 11 bases spanning the gap. The CDR3 sequence is 15 residues long. Germline V gene sequence: CDR1 LNHNV, CDR2 YYDKDF (reference sequence). In DNA, the CDR3 is TGTGCCACCAGCAGATCCAGGGTCGTCTCCTACGAGCAGTACTTC. Translation: CATSRSRVVSYEQYF.

This clone appeared a single time. V gene TRBV5-4 combines with J gene TRBJ1-3; maybe TRBD1 (5 bases). CDR3 length equals 15 residues. V was clipped by 2 bases and J by 1 base, with 10 bases between them. Germline CDR1 SGHNT, CDR2 YYREEE (reference sequence). CDR3 loop: CASSFGQGSGNTIYF. Written as DNA, the CDR3 is TGTGCCAGCAGCTTTGGGCAGGGTTCTGGAAACACCATATATTTT.

V is TRBV28 and J is TRBJ2-7; 9 bases match TRBD1. Trimming cost V 4 bases and J 5 bases; bases outside gene matches: 9. The CDR3 contains 15 residues. Germline assignment: CDR1 MDHEN and CDR2 SYDVKM. CDR3 DNA: TGTGCCAGCAGTTCCCCCGGGACAGGGTTCAACGAGCAGTACTTC. It is translated as CASSSPGTGFNEQYF.

V gene TRBV27 combines with J gene TRBJ1-4; D remains ambiguous. The CDR3 runs to 15 residues. V lost 0 bases and J 0 bases, leaving 5 bases between the germline ends. From germline, CDR1 is MNHEY and CDR2 SMNVEV (reference sequence). Here the CDR3 DNA reads TGTGCCAGCAGTTTATCGGATGCAACTAATGAAAAACTGTTTTTT. It translates to CASSLSDATNEKLFF. Looking up the rest from reference TRBV27 and TRBJ1-4 gives the full variable domain: EAQVTQNPRYLITVTGKKLTVTCSQNMNHEYMSWYRQDPGLGLRQIYYSMNVEVTDKGDVPEGYKVSRKEKRNFPLILESPSPNQTSLYFCASSLSDATNEKLFFGSGTQLSVL.

The chain combines TRBV18 with TRBJ2-7; 7 bases agree with TRBD1. CDR1 and CDR2 (germline): KGHSH, LQKENI. The CDR3 consists of 15 residues. V lost 3 bases to trimming and J lost 5 bases; unmatched junction nucleotides: 10. The CDR3 DNA follows: TGTGCCAGCTCACCCCGAGACAGGGCGATCCACGAGCAGTACTTC. This sequence encodes CASSPRDRAIHEQYF.

The genes are TRBV5-1 and TRBJ2-6, with 8 bases identical to TRBD1. Germline trimming cut 4 bases from V and 0 bases from J; bases unmatched to any gene: 3. Germline V gives CDR1 SGHRS, CDR2 YFSETQ. The CDR3 covers 16 residues. The CDR3 DNA is TGCGCCAGCAGCCCGGGACAGGTCTCTGGGGCCAACGTCCTGACTTTC. Protein product: CASSPGQVSGANVLTF.

The chain joins TRBV28 to TRBJ1-4; 7 bases are a match to TRBD1. V shed 2 bases, J shed 7 bases, and the junction held 10 bases outside the gene matches. Germline assignment: CDR1 MDHEN and CDR2 SYDVKM. This CDR3 has 16 amino acids. CDR3 protein: CASSLAGQGVGEKLFF. DNA for the CDR3: TGTGCCAGCAGTTTAGCGGGGCAGGGGGTCGGTGAAAAACTGTTTTTT.

The gene calls are TRBV30 and TRBJ1-6; the D gene is possibly TRBD1 (5 bases). Germline CDR1 reads GTSNPN; CDR2 reads SVGIG (reference sequence). The CDR3 loop spans 14 amino acids. Trimming pared 5 bases from V and 2 bases from J, leaving 10 bases between. The CDR3 nucleotides are TGTGCCTGGGCTCAGGGAGCCTATAATTCACCCCTCCACTTT. It translates to CAWAQGAYNSPLHF.

The V and J genes are TRBV18 and TRBJ2-7; D gene ambiguous. The CDR3 runs 14 residues. Trimming stripped 5 bases from V and 4 bases from J, with 15 bases between. Per germline, CDR1 KGHSH and CDR2 LQKENI. CDR3 in amino acids: CASSSKGTSYEQYF. The DNA for the CDR3 is TGTGCCAGCTCATCAAAAGGAACGAGTTACGAGCAGTACTTC.

The gene calls are TRBV28 and TRBJ1-2; no reliable D call. Germline lookup yields CDR1 MDHEN and CDR2 SYDVKM. V was pared by 5 bases and J by 5 bases, with 9 bases between. The CDR3 sequence is 12 residues long. The CDR3 reads CASSPNDYGYTF. In DNA form, the CDR3 reads TGTGCCAGCAGTCCGAACGATTATGGCTACACCTTC.